This T cell receptor beta chain originates from a study of preoperative IRX-2 immunotherapy in early breast cancer. Some clones are missing from TCRdb's copy, which holds only in-frame ones; the method was immunoSEQ multiplex PCR. This table has almost 35,000 clones, roughly 96% appearing once. In this sample, this clone turned up once. Described treatment: preoperative locoregional IRX-2 cytokine immunotherapy. This phase Ib study tested locoregional IRX-2 cytokine immunotherapy given before surgery. Trimming pared 5 bases from V and 10 bases from J, leaving 9 bases between. CDR1 is SGDLS, CDR2 YYNGEE, per germline. The CDR3 has 10 residues.

The rearrangement links TRBV9 to TRBJ1-2; D perhaps matches TRBD1 (5 bases). The material was obtained from a patient treated with IRX-2 immunotherapy. The origin of this receptor is a human donor with breast cancer. CDR3 sequence (DNA): TGTGCCAGCAGAGAAGGGGTCTACACCTTC. As protein: CASREGVYTF.